One sample yielded the 29 T cell receptor beta chains listed below, sequenced in a study of cytomegalovirus exposure and HLA in healthy donors (dated by TCRdb to 2017 to 2019). The library was produced with the immunoSEQ multiplex PCR assay. For the multiplex PCR, a mixture combining 60 forward primers for TCR Vbeta segments and 13 reverse primers for TCR Jbeta segments was used. TCRdb limited this immuneACCESS table to in-frame rearrangements with V and J called. A share of clones is missing; checked studies link under half to unresolved V genes, and the rest is unexplained. Within this sample are some 200,000 clones, with 70% of them counted one time only. About 3% of the sample rests with the top ten. The specimen sequenced was PBMCs. These TCRs come from a man aged 35-49 years in good health and CMV-seropositive.

The V gene is TRBV11-2, the J gene TRBJ1-5; no firm D call. The CDR3 is made up of 13 amino acids. Trimming took off 0 bases at V and 5 bases at J, with 5 bases between the two ends. Germline CDR1 reads SGHAT; CDR2 reads FQNNGV. The CDR3 bases are TGTGCCAGCAGCTTAGATCCGGATCAGCCCCAGCATTTT. It yields the protein CASSLDPDQPQHF.

In its sample, this clone was seen once. The germline gene is not matched at one end of the junction; a read error may be the cause. The CDR3 DNA sequence: TGTGCCAGCAGTGTGACTAGCGGGGCCTATGAGCAGTACTTC. It codes for CASSVTSGAYEQYF. The chain is built from TRBV6-1 and TRBJ2-7, with TRBD2 matching 11 bases. The length of the CDR3 is 14 residues. Per germline, CDR1 MNHNS and CDR2 SASEGT.

The chain is built from TRBV7-2 and TRBJ2-4, with no clear D. V lost 1 base, J lost 7 bases, and 8 bases lay in between. The CDR3 contains 13 residues. CDR1 SGHTA and CDR2 FQGNSA come from the germline V gene. The CDR3 coding sequence is TGTGCCAGCAGCTTAGTGGTCAGGAACATTCAGTACTTC. Amino acids: CASSLVVRNIQYF.

V and J are TRBV2 and TRBJ1-1; D may be TRBD1 (5 bases). The CDR3 covers 14 residues. Trimming took 7 bases from V and 1 from J, leaving 13 bases between them. CDR1 and CDR2 from the germline V gene are SNHLY and FYNNEI. The CDR3 nucleotides are TGTGCCAGCACCCTGGGGGGGAAGAACACTGAAGCTTTCTTT. It yields the protein CASTLGGKNTEAFF.

This chain links TRBV4-2 with TRBJ2-7; D may be TRBD1 (6 bases). The germline V gene encodes CDR1 LGHNA and CDR2 YNFKEQ. The CDR3 extends over 16 amino acids. V lost 4 bases and J lost 6, with 22 bases in between. CDR3 DNA sequence: TGTGCCAGCAGCCGGTCTAAGGGGGAAGGGCCTCGCGAGCAGTACTTC. It is translated as CASSRSKGEGPREQYF.

This clone was seen once. The J gene is TRBJ2-7, the V gene TRBV18, with a possible D match to TRBD1 (6 bases). The CDR3 runs to 12 residues. Germline CDR1 KGHSH, CDR2 LQKENI. Trimming shortened V by 3 bases and J by 5 bases, and 8 bases separated the two germline ends. CDR3: CASSPSGDEQYF. CDR3 nucleotides: TGTGCCAGCTCACCTTCAGGGGACGAGCAGTACTTC.

The chain combines TRBV18 with TRBJ1-3, with D unresolved. This CDR3 has 16 amino acids. With 3 bases removed from V and 1 base from J, the gap between germline ends came to 13 bases. The germline V gene has CDR1 KGHSH and CDR2 LQKENI. CDR3 residues: CASSPPAVASGNTIYF. The CDR3 region has the DNA TGTGCCAGCTCACCCCCAGCCGTAGCTTCTGGAAACACCATATATTTT.

This clone has just one count. This chain connects TRBV18 to TRBJ2-7, with 8 nucleotides matching TRBD1. Trimming at V came to 4 bases and at J to 1 base, leaving 9 bases not matched to a gene. CDR3 length: 16 amino acids. In germline, CDR1 is KGHSH, CDR2 LQKENI. The chain's CDR3 is CASSRNQGAESYEQYF. CDR3 nucleotide sequence: TGTGCCAGCTCACGGAACCAGGGGGCCGAATCCTACGAGCAGTACTTC.

Remarks on this clone: The limits of the CDR3 on the DNA are not certain, so only TCRdb's listed CDR3 is given. The rearrangement joins TRBV28 to TRBJ2-7; the D call in the table, TRBD2, was not verified against the DNA. Germline V gives CDR1 MDHEN, CDR2 SYDVKM. The CDR3 has 15 residues if both end residues are counted. The CDR3 spells CASSTSGRGGLEQYF.

This clone has a handful of counts. The V gene is TRBV27, the J gene TRBJ2-1; tentatively, D is TRBD1 (6 bases). V was shortened by 4 bases and J by 1 base, with 11 bases between the two germline ends. Germline CDR1 is MNHEY and CDR2 is SMNVEV (reference sequence). CDR3 length: 15 residues. The CDR3: CASSSQGFSYNEQFF. As DNA, the CDR3 is TGTGCCAGCAGTTCGCAGGGGTTTTCCTACAATGAGCAGTTCTTC.

The chain couples TRBV6-6 to TRBJ1-2; D ambiguous. The CDR3 is 15 residues long. V gave up 2 bases and J gave up 2 bases, with 12 bases separating them. The germline V gene encodes CDR1 MNHNY and CDR2 SVGAGI (reference sequence). CDR3 sequence reads: CASSYTGIPNYGYTF. The DNA for the CDR3 is TGTGCCAGCAGTTACACCGGGATCCCCAACTATGGCTACACCTTC.

V gene TRBV27 combines with J gene TRBJ2-7; maybe TRBD2 (5 bases). The CDR3 totals 16 residues. The V end was cut by 0 bases, the J end by 3 bases, with 15 bases between. Germline CDR1 reads MNHEY; CDR2 reads SMNVEV (reference sequence). CDR3 nucleotides: TGTGCCAGCAGTTTATCCCCGGGGTCGGAGTACTACGAGCAGTACTTC. This codes for CASSLSPGSEYYEQYF.

This sequence joins TRBV28 and TRBJ1-1, with D possibly TRBD1 on 6 matching bases. Looked up from germline, CDR1 is MDHEN and CDR2 is SYDVKM. V lost 2 bases, J lost 4 bases, and 14 bases lay in between. The length of the CDR3 is 15 residues. The CDR3 spells CASSLPGQGSTEAFF. CDR3 in DNA: TGTGCCAGCAGTTTACCCGGTCAGGGGTCCACTGAAGCTTTCTTT.

V and J are TRBV9 and TRBJ1-4; TRBD1 agrees at 7 bases. The ends lost 1 base at V and 1 base at J; junction bases unmatched: 4. Germline V CDR1 and CDR2: SGDLS, YYNGEE. This CDR3 is built from 16 residues. In nucleotides, the CDR3 is TGTGCCAGCAGCGTATTTTCAGGGGGAACTAATGAAAAACTGTTTTTT. Protein product: CASSVFSGGTNEKLFF.

V and J are TRBV29-1 and TRBJ1-5, with D maybe TRBD1 (6 bases). Germline-derived CDR1 and CDR2 are SQVTM and ANQGSEA. Trimming shortened V by 3 bases and J by 8 bases, and 14 bases separated the two germline ends. This CDR3 has 13 residues. The DNA for the CDR3 is TGCAGCGTTGATCGTACAGGGAGGGAGCCCCAGCATTTT. Protein: CSVDRTGREPQHF.

Comments on this clone: Other DNA sequences in the same sample also yield this CDR3. The chain uses TRBV18 and TRBJ1-1; TRBD1 agrees at 9 bases. V trimming: 3 bases; J trimming: 6 bases; junction bases outside the gene matches: 2. The CDR3 is 13 residues long. CDR1 is KGHSH, CDR2 LQKENI, per germline. For the CDR3, the DNA is TGTGCCAGCTCACCGGGACAGGGAGCTGAAGCTTTCTTT. As protein: CASSPGQGAEAFF.

CDR3 in DNA: TGTGCCAGCAGCTCGCGGACAGGGCGGGTGACTGAAGCTTTCTTT. Protein sequence: CASSSRTGRVTEAFF. The chain uses TRBV11-3 and TRBJ1-1, with TRBD1 matching over 8 bases. The germline V gene has CDR1 SGHNT and CDR2 YENEEA. J was trimmed by 5 bases and V by 4 bases; bases with no gene match: 9. The CDR3 totals 15 residues.

The chain couples TRBV5-1 to TRBJ1-4; 12 bases map to TRBD1. From germline, CDR1 is SGHRS and CDR2 YFSETQ. With 4 bases clipped from V and 7 bases from J, the junction kept 14 bases outside the gene matches. The CDR3 has 18 residues. CDR3 sequence: CASSPTPGQGAWGEKLFF. As DNA, the CDR3 is TGCGCCAGCAGCCCTACACCGGGACAGGGGGCCTGGGGTGAAAAACTGTTTTTT.

The chain is built from TRBV2 and TRBJ1-4; 12 bases map to TRBD1. Germline CDR1 is SNHLY and CDR2 is FYNNEI. This CDR3 has 16 amino acids. V lost 3 bases and J lost 5; bases outside the gene matches: 4. CDR3 DNA sequence: TGTGCCAGCAGTGATGGGGACAGGGGGCTGAATGAAAAACTGTTTTTT. Its protein is CASSDGDRGLNEKLFF.

The rearrangement links TRBV5-4 to TRBJ1-2; perhaps TRBD1 as D (5 bases). The CDR3 extends over 16 amino acids. The V gene lost 3 bases and the J gene lost 3 bases, with 18 bases spanning the gap. Germline assignment: CDR1 SGHNT and CDR2 YYREEE (reference sequence). CDR3 in DNA: TGTGCCAGCAGCTGGGGGGGGGAGAGGGTTGACTATGGCTACACCTTC. Translation: CASSWGGERVDYGYTF.

This clone was recorded once. The rearrangement uses TRBV28 and TRBJ1-5; TRBD1 aligns across 9 bases. With V trimmed by 8 bases and J by 0 bases, 8 bases remained unmatched. The CDR3 totals 16 residues. CDR1 MDHEN and CDR2 SYDVKM come from the germline V gene. In DNA form, the CDR3 reads TGTGCCAGCCTGACAGGGGGTGCTTATAGCAATCAGCCCCAGCATTTT. It encodes CASLTGGAYSNQPQHF. Full variable domain (rest looked up from reference TRBV28 and TRBJ1-5): DVKVTQSSRYLVKRTGEKVFLECVQDMDHENMFWYRQDPGLGLRLIYFSYDVKMKEKGDIPEGYSVSREKKERFSLILESASTNQTSMYLCASLTGGAYSNQPQHFGDGTRLSIL.

This chain connects TRBV5-1 to TRBJ1-2, with 8 bases that match TRBD1. V lost 4 bases to trimming and J lost 4 bases; unmatched junction nucleotides: 3. The V gene's germline CDR1 is SGHRS and CDR2 YFSETQ. The CDR3 covers 13 residues. CDR3 residues: CASSGQGGYGYTF. Here the CDR3 DNA reads TGCGCCAGCAGCGGACAGGGTGGCTATGGCTACACCTTC.

The chain employs TRBV14 and TRBJ2-3, with D unresolved. This CDR3 spans 13 amino acids. CDR1 is SGHDN, CDR2 FVKESK, per germline. V shed 4 bases and J shed 1 base, with 6 bases lying between them. This chain's CDR3 is CASSRGGTDTQYF. Here the CDR3 DNA reads TGTGCCAGCAGCCGAGGAGGCACAGATACGCAGTATTTT.

The CDR3: CASSVVPREGGTEAFF. As DNA, the CDR3 is TGTGCCAGCAGCGTAGTCCCGAGGGAAGGGGGCACTGAAGCTTTCTTT. The V gene is TRBV9, the J gene TRBJ1-1; the D gene is possibly TRBD1 (6 bases). This CDR3 is 16 amino acids long. The germline CDR1 and CDR2 sequences are SGDLS and YYNGEE. V gave up 0 bases and J gave up 4 bases, with 16 bases separating them.

This clone was seen only a few times. The chain links TRBV14 to TRBJ2-7; maybe TRBD1 (6 bases). Germline loops: CDR1 SGHDN, CDR2 FVKESK. Trimming removed 1 base from V and 4 bases from J, with 11 bases in between. CDR3 length: 14 residues. The DNA of the CDR3 is TGTGCCAGCAGCCAAGCGGCAGGGGTTTACGAGCAGTACTTC. Its translation: CASSQAAGVYEQYF.

The chain links TRBV15 to TRBJ2-1; 9 bases agree with TRBD1. CDR1 is LNHNV and CDR2 is YYDKDF in the germline V gene (reference sequence). With V trimmed by 4 bases and J by 5 bases, 6 bases remained unmatched. CDR3 length: 15 amino acids. CDR3 sequence: CATSTPGTGNNEQFF. CDR3 coding DNA: TGTGCCACCAGCACCCCCGGGACAGGGAACAATGAGCAGTTCTTC.

The chain is built from TRBV5-4 and TRBJ2-5; TRBD2 agrees at 9 bases. V trimming: 0 bases; J trimming: 2 bases; junction bases outside the gene matches: 8. The CDR3 runs 17 residues. Germline CDR1 is SGHNT and CDR2 is YYREEE (reference sequence). For the CDR3, the DNA is TGTGCCAGCAGCTTGGAATTTGGCGGGGGGGTTCAAGAGACCCAGTACTTC. Its translation: CASSLEFGGGVQETQYF.

J is TRBJ2-2 and V is TRBV7-8, with D possibly matching TRBD2 (7 bases). From germline, CDR1 is SGHVS and CDR2 FQNEAQ. The V end was cut by 5 bases, the J end by 6 bases, with 19 bases between. The length of the CDR3 is 16 residues. CDR3 nucleotides: TGTGCCAGCAGCCTCCCCGAGGGGGGGCGCCCCGGGGAGCTGTTTTTT. It is translated as CASSLPEGGRPGELFF.

The chain joins TRBV4-1 to TRBJ2-7; no firm D call. Germline CDR1 MGHRA, CDR2 YSYEKL. This CDR3 contains 15 residues. Deletions cut 0 bases from V and 12 bases from J, with 21 bases between. The DNA for the CDR3 is TGCGCCAGCAGCCAAGATGTGTCAGGTCCTTCGAAGTCGTACTTC. Translation gives CASSQDVSGPSKSYF.